This entry features one TCR beta chain sequence. Libraries were prepared by immunoSEQ multiplex PCR; TCRdb keeps only in-frame clonotypes and omits some of them. The sample includes tens of thousands of clones, less than 99% seen only once; the top ten take over 0.2%. This entry comes from a study of technical replicates of blood from several donors. Germline V gene sequence: CDR1 SGHDT, CDR2 YYEEEE. V was pared by 2 bases and J by 3 bases, with 8 bases of the junction left unmatched. The CDR3 covers 16 residues. The J gene is TRBJ2-1, the V gene TRBV5-6; 7 bases match TRBD1. This clonotype originated in a human donor in good health. The sample comprised T cells isolated from PBMCs. Written as DNA, the CDR3 is TGTGCCAGCAGCTTTAGGGGGACAGTTATCTACAATGAGCAGTTCTTC. Its protein is CASSFRGTVIYNEQFF.